These 17 T cell receptor beta chains came from one sample sequenced in a study of cytomegalovirus exposure and HLA in healthy donors. It was with 60 Vbeta and 13 Jbeta primers that the PCR ran. The assay was immunoSEQ multiplex PCR, and TCRdb's table has in-frame clones only and misses some. The data show 100,000 to 150,000 clones, 85% to 90% seen once. Source material: PBMCs. These TCRs come from a woman aged 25 to 45 in good health and CMV-seronegative.

The chain carries TRBV19 and TRBJ2-5; D might be TRBD1 (5 bases). This CDR3 has 16 amino acids. Germline CDR1 is LNHDA and CDR2 is SQIVND (reference sequence). The V end lost 3 bases, the J end lost 5 bases, and 19 bases lay between the germline ends. The CDR3 DNA is TGTGCCAGTAGTATTAGCCCCCAGGGAAGTTCGGAGACCCAGTACTTC. This codes for CASSISPQGSSETQYF.

This clone has a handful of counts. The chain uses TRBV6-5 and TRBJ2-6; unclear D gene. Germline CDR1 is MNHEY and CDR2 is SVGAGI. This CDR3 contains 14 residues. Trimming took 6 bases from V and 0 from J, leaving 6 bases between them. The CDR3 sequence is CASSLSSGANVLTF. The CDR3 DNA follows: TGTGCCAGCAGCCTTAGCTCTGGGGCCAACGTCCTGACTTTC.

The genes are TRBV11-3 and TRBJ2-2; D gene unclear. CDR3 length: 12 amino acids. The germline gives CDR1 SGHNT, CDR2 YENEEA. Trimming removed 3 bases from V and 7 bases from J, with 6 bases in between. CDR3 bases: TGTGCCAGCAGCTTCGCAGGCGGGGAGCTGTTTTTT. Protein: CASSFAGGELFF.

This clone occurred a few times. The chain recombines TRBV4-2 with TRBJ2-1; TRBD2 aligns across 9 bases. CDR3 length equals 15 residues. V gave up 4 bases and J gave up 9 bases; unmatched junction bases: 10. Per germline, CDR1 LGHNA and CDR2 YNFKEQ. The CDR3 sequence is CASSPRASGIGEQFF. CDR3 bases: TGTGCCAGCAGCCCCCGGGCTAGCGGGATAGGTGAGCAGTTCTTC.

This clone was observed a handful of times. The chain joins TRBV4-3 to TRBJ1-1; D unclear. The CDR3 loop spans 15 amino acids. Germline values: CDR1 LGHNA, CDR2 YSLEER. The V and J ends lost 3 bases and 6 bases respectively, with 17 bases between them. CDR3 region: CASSHGGRRVSEAFF. For the CDR3, the DNA is TGCGCCAGCAGCCATGGTGGGAGAAGAGTCTCTGAAGCTTTCTTT.

The chain employs TRBV5-1 and TRBJ1-5; 8 nucleotides align to TRBD1. Germline CDR1 reads SGHRS; CDR2 reads YFSETQ. Unmatched junction bases numbered 2, after V lost 0 bases and J lost 6 bases. The CDR3 sequence is 14 residues long. The CDR3: CASSLAGQGQPQHF. CDR3 sequence (DNA): TGCGCCAGCAGCTTGGCCGGACAGGGTCAGCCCCAGCATTTT.

The chain links TRBV4-1 to TRBJ1-2; D remains ambiguous. This CDR3 region has 18 residues. The V end lost 0 bases, the J end lost 0 bases, and 17 bases lay between the germline ends. Per germline, CDR1 MGHRA and CDR2 YSYEKL. In nucleotides, the CDR3 is TGCGCCAGCAGCCAAGACCCCGACGGCAGACAAACTAACTATGGCTACACCTTC. This gives the protein CASSQDPDGRQTNYGYTF.

This chain uses TRBV5-1 with TRBJ2-1; 10 bases align to TRBD2. Looked up from germline, CDR1 is SGHRS and CDR2 is YFSETQ. V lost 0 bases to trimming and J lost 0 bases; unmatched junction nucleotides: 18. This CDR3 has 22 residues. This CDR3 reads CASSLANGRLAGALRSYNEQFF. The CDR3 DNA reads TGCGCCAGCAGCTTGGCTAACGGGCGGCTAGCGGGAGCCCTCCGCTCCTACAATGAGCAGTTCTTC.

V usage is TRBV6-5 and J usage is TRBJ1-4; D uncertain. V lost 4 bases and J lost 1, with 10 bases in between. Germline V gene sequence: CDR1 MNHEY, CDR2 SVGAGI. This CDR3 is 15 amino acids long. The CDR3, as DNA: TGTGCCAGCAGTTCCCTCCTCGGAACTAATGAAAAACTGTTTTTT. Translation gives CASSSLLGTNEKLFF.

The chain combines TRBV10-3 with TRBJ1-1; D ambiguous. The CDR3 covers 12 residues. Deletions cut 5 bases from V and 1 base from J, with 5 bases between. Germline V lookup: CDR1 ENHRY, CDR2 SYGVKD. The CDR3: CAISSGNTEAFF. The CDR3 coding sequence is TGTGCCATCAGTTCCGGGAACACTGAAGCTTTCTTT.

The chain links TRBV4-1 to TRBJ2-5; D unresolved. Trimming cost V 4 bases and J 5 bases, with 11 bases left between them. The germline gives CDR1 MGHRA, CDR2 YSYEKL. The CDR3 runs to 13 residues. The CDR3 nucleotides read TGCGCCAGCAGCCGGCTCCTTGTGGAGACCCAGTACTTC. Amino acid sequence: CASSRLLVETQYF.

This clone was observed a handful of times. This rearrangement joins TRBV11-3 to TRBJ2-1; D may be TRBD2 (5 bases). CDR3 size: 15 residues. The germline CDR1 and CDR2 sequences are SGHNT and YENEEA. V shed 5 bases and J shed 2 bases, with 13 bases lying between them. This CDR3 is CASSPFEGTYNEQFF. The CDR3 nucleotides read TGTGCCAGCAGCCCCTTTGAGGGTACCTACAATGAGCAGTTCTTC. Variable domain in full (rest from reference TRBV11-3 and TRBJ2-1): EAGVVQSPRYKIIEKKQPVAFWCNPISGHNTLYWYLQNLGQGPELLIRYENEEAVDDSQLPKDRFSAERLKGVDSTLKIQPAELGDSAVYLCASSPFEGTYNEQFFGPGTRLTVL.

This clone occurred once. This chain uses TRBV10-3 with TRBJ1-5; D not resolved. From germline, CDR1 is ENHRY and CDR2 SYGVKD. Trimming cost V 0 bases and J 3 bases, with 15 bases left between them. The CDR3 has 17 residues. CDR3 in amino acids: CAISESRAGLNNQPQHF. CDR3 nucleotides: TGTGCCATCAGTGAGTCGAGAGCAGGCCTCAACAATCAGCCCCAGCATTTT.

The chain combines TRBV4-1 with TRBJ2-5, with 10 nucleotides matching TRBD2. Germline CDR1 MGHRA, CDR2 YSYEKL. V lost 1 base, J lost 1 base, and 3 bases stayed unmatched. CDR3 size: 16 residues. The CDR3: CASSQVTSGAQETQYF. Written as DNA, the CDR3 is TGCGCCAGCAGCCAAGTTACTAGCGGGGCCCAAGAGACCCAGTACTTC.

J is TRBJ1-2 and V is TRBV7-8; 9 positions agree with TRBD1. The V gene end was trimmed by 3 bases and the J gene end by 6 bases; junction bases not matched to a gene: 2. The CDR3 runs 13 residues. The germline V gene encodes CDR1 SGHVS and CDR2 FQNEAQ. The CDR3 DNA reads as TGTGCCAGCAGCTTCACAGGGGGCAATGGCTACACCTTC. This encodes CASSFTGGNGYTF.

This clone was detected once. This sequence joins TRBV28 and TRBJ2-3; perhaps TRBD1 as D (5 bases). The CDR3 loop spans 18 amino acids. Per germline, CDR1 MDHEN and CDR2 SYDVKM. V was trimmed by 1 base and J by 4 bases, leaving 21 bases between them. The CDR3 loop reads CASSLSPSTEELADTQYF. The CDR3 coding sequence is TGTGCCAGCAGTTTATCACCTTCGACAGAGGAGTTGGCAGATACGCAGTATTTT.

This clone was detected only once. The rearrangement joins TRBV11-3 to TRBJ2-2; 7 bases line up with TRBD2. V was pared by 4 bases and J by 5 bases, with 4 bases of the junction left unmatched. The CDR3 loop spans 14 amino acids. From germline, CDR1 is SGHNT and CDR2 YENEEA. This chain's CDR3 is CASSWGGMTGELFF. CDR3 bases: TGTGCCAGCAGCTGGGGGGGGATGACCGGGGAGCTGTTTTTT.